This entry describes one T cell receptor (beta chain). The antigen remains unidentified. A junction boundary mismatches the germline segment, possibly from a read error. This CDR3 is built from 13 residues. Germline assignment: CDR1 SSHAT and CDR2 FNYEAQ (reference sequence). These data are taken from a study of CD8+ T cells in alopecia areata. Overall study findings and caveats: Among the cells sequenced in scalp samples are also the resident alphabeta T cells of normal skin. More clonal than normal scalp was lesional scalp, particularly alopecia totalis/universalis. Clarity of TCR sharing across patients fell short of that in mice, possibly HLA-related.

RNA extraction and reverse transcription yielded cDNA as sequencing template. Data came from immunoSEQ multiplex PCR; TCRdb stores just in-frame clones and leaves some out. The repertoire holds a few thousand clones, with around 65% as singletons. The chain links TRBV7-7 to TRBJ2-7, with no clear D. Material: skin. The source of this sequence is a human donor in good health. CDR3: CASSLASSAEQYF. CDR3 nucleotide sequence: TGTGCTAGCAGCTTAGCTTCCAGCGCCGAGCAGTACTTC.